This T cell receptor (beta chain) appears in the sequencing data of a study of T cell responses to AZD1222 COVID-19 vaccine. Study results and caveats: Reports indicate that nearly half of spike-specific TCRs are directed at unmutated variant regions. Donors in the cohort were predominantly white British and more often female, and clonal diversity was possibly underestimated. Spike was spanned by vaccine-associated CD4 TCRs, with dominance at 160-218 and 743-854.

The method was immunoSEQ multiplex PCR; TCRdb's version includes in-frame clones alone and lacks a portion of them. The table lists about 160,000 clones, approximately 90% of them singletons. A remark on this clone: Its matching antigen is unknown.

The CDR3 covers 13 residues. Germline CDR1 is MNHEY and CDR2 is SVGAGI. Trimming removed 6 bases at V and 5 bases at J, with 13 bases between. This receptor was identified in an adult who received the AZD1222 COVID-19 vaccine. This chain links TRBV6-5 with TRBJ1-2, with D perhaps TRBD1 (6 bases). Sequencing was performed on peripheral blood, taken 28 days after the second AZD1222 dose. CDR3 protein: CASRNPDSYGYTF. In DNA form, the CDR3 reads TGTGCCAGCAGGAACCCGGACAGTTATGGCTACACCTTC.